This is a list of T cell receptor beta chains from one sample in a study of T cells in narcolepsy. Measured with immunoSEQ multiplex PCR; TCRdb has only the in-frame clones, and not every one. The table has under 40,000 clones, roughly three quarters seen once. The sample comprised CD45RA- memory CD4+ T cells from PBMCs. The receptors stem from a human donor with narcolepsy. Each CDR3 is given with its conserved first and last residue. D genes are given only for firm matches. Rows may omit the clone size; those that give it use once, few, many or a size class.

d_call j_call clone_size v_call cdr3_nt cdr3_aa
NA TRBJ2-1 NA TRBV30 TGTGCCTGGAGTGTCGGCAGGGGGGGGAGTGAGCAGTTCTTC CAWSVGRGGSEQFF
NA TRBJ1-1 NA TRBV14 TGTGCCAGCAAACCCCTTCTCCCCGTAACGAAACACGCAACCACTGAAGCTTTCTTT CASKPLLPVTKHATTEAFF
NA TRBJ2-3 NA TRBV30 TGTGCCTGGACCACAAGGAGGGCCGATACGCAGTATTTT CAWTTRRADTQYF
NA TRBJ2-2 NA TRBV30 TGTGCCTGGAGTGTACTCTGGGGCACCGGGGAGCTGTTTTTT CAWSVLWGTGELFF
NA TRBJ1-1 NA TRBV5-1 TGCGCCAGCAGCCAGGGTCATGCAGGGAGCAACACTGAAGCTTTCTTT CASSQGHAGSNTEAFF
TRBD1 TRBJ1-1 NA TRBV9 TGTGCCAGCAGCGTGCTGGGACAGGGGGGCACTGAAGCTTTCTTT CASSVLGQGGTEAFF
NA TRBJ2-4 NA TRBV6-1 TGTGCCAGCAGTGAAGCTGAAGGGGCAGGCCAATTAGCCAAAAACATTCAGTACTTC CASSEAEGAGQLAKNIQYF
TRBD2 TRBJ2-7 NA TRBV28 TGTGCCAGCAGACGACGGACTAGCGGGGCCAGCTCCTACGAGCAGTACTTC CASRRRTSGASSYEQYF
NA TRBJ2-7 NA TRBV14 TGTGCCAGCAGCCCCGGTGGAACGGGGATGGGCGAGCAGTACTTC CASSPGGTGMGEQYF
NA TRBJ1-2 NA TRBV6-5 TGTGCCAGCAGTTACGGTCAGGCTAACTATGGCTACACCTTC CASSYGQANYGYTF
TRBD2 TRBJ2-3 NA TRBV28 TGTGCCAGCAGTTTATCGGGAGCGGGGGGGGATACGCAGTATTTT CASSLSGAGGDTQYF
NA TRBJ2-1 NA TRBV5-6 TGTGCCAGCAGCTGGGGGCGTCGGAATGAGCAGTTCTTC CASSWGRRNEQFF
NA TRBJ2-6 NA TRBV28 TGTGCCAGCAGTCTCACAGGGTTCTCTGGGGCCAACGTCCTGACTTTC CASSLTGFSGANVLTF
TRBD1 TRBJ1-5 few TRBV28 TGTGCCAGCAGTTTGACAGGGGCGAATCAGCCCCAGCATTTT CASSLTGANQPQHF
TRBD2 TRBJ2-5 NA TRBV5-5 TGTGCCAGCAGCTCGGATGGGGACTACCTAAAGACCCAGTACTTC CASSSDGDYLKTQYF
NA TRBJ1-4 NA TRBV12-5 TGTGCTAGTGGTTTGTCCATTAGGGATGAAAAACTGTTTTTT CASGLSIRDEKLFF
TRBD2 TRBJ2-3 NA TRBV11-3 TGTGCCAGCAGCTTAAAAGCGGGATCGGTAGATACGCAGTATTTT CASSLKAGSVDTQYF
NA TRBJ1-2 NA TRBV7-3 TGTGCCAGCAGCTTAAGTACGGACTATGGCTACACCTTC CASSLSTDYGYTF
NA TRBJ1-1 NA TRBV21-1 TGTGCCAGCAGCAAAGGGACAGACGGGGCGTTGGGGCATTCGGTGAACACTGAAGCTTTCTTT CASSKGTDGALGHSVNTEAFF
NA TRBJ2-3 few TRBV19 TGTGCCAGTAGTATTCGGCAGGGCTCAGATACGCAGTATTTT CASSIRQGSDTQYF
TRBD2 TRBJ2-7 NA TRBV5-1 TGCGCCAGCAGCGATTCTAGCGGGAGTCATTACGAGCAGTACTTC CASSDSSGSHYEQYF
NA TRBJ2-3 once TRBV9 TGTGCCAGCAGCGTAGCGGGGCAGGGCACAGATACGCAGTATTTT CASSVAGQGTDTQYF
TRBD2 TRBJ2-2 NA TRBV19 TGTGCCAGTAGTTTCCGACTAGCGGGGAACACCGGGGAGCTGTTTTTT CASSFRLAGNTGELFF
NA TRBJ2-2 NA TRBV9 TGTGCCAGCGGGAAAAACACCGGGGAGCTGTTTTTT CASGKNTGELFF
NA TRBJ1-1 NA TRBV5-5 TGTGCCAGCAGCTTCGAGGGGGTCACTGAAGCTTTCTTT CASSFEGVTEAFF
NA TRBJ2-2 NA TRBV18 TGTGCCAGCTCACCTCTGGACAGCGGCACCGGGGAGCTGTTTTTT CASSPLDSGTGELFF
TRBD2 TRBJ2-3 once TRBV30 TGTGCCTGGTCAAGGCGGGAGAGAGATACGCAATATTTT CAWSRRERDTQYF
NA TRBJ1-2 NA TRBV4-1 TGCGCCAGCAGCCAACTCGAACACACGGGCGGCTACACCTTC CASSQLEHTGGYTF
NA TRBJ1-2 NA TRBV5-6 TGTGCCAGCAGCTTGGGGGAGGGGCCCTATGGCTACACCTTC CASSLGEGPYGYTF
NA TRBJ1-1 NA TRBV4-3 TGCGCCAGCAGCCAAACAGCGAACACTGAAGCTTTCTTT CASSQTANTEAFF
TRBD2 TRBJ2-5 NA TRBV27 TGTGCCAGCAGTTATAGCGGGAAAGAGACCCAGTACTTC CASSYSGKETQYF
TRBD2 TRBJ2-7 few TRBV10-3 TGTGCCGTCGGGCGGGAGGGCCTAGGTGAGCAGTACTTC CAVGREGLGEQYF
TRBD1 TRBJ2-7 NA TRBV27 TGTGCCAGCAGTTCTCCCCAGGGGGCCGGATCCTACGAGCAGTACTTC CASSSPQGAGSYEQYF
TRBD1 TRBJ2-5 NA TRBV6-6 TGTGCCAGCATCGCTCCGACAGGGCCAGAGACCCAGTACTTC CASIAPTGPETQYF
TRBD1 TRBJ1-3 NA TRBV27 TGTGCCAGCAGTTTATCGCCAGGGGGCTTTGGAAACACCATATATTTT CASSLSPGGFGNTIYF
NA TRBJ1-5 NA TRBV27 TGTGCCAGCAGTTTATCTCGCAATCAGCCCCAGCATTTT CASSLSRNQPQHF
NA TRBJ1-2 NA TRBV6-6 TGTGCCAGCAGTCAGCAGGTCCGAGGGAAGGACTATGGCTACACCTTC CASSQQVRGKDYGYTF
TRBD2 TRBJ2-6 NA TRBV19 TGTGCCAGTAGTATCGAGCCCGACAGCGGGGTAGGGGCCAACGTCCTGACTTTC CASSIEPDSGVGANVLTF
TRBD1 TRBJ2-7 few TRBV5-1 TGCGCCAGCAGCTGGACAGGGGAGGGCTACGAGCAGTACTTC CASSWTGEGYEQYF
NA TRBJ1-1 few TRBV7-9 TGTGCCAGCAGCCTCCAGGGTTCTGTGAACACTGAAGCTTTCTTT CASSLQGSVNTEAFF
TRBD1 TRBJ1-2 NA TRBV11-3 TGTGCCAGCAGCCAGATGGGTTGGGGGACAGGGTCCTATGGCTACACCTTC CASSQMGWGTGSYGYTF